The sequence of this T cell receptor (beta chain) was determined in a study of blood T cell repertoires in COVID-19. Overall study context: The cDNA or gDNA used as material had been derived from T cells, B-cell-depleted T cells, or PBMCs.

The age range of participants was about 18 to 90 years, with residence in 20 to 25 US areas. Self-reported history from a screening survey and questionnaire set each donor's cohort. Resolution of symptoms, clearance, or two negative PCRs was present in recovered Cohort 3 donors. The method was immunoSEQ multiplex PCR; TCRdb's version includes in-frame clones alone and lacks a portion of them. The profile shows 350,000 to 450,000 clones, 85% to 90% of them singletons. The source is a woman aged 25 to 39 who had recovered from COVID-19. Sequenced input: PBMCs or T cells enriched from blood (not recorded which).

CDR3 amino acids: CASSQQGVTEAFF. CDR3 coding DNA: TGCGCCAGCAGCCAACAGGGGGTTACTGAAGCTTTCTTT. The chain carries TRBV5-1 and TRBJ1-1, with 8 positions matching TRBD1. The CDR3 totals 13 residues. The V segment lost 4 bases and the J segment 5 bases; nucleotides outside the gene matches: 4. Germline V CDR1 and CDR2: SGHRS, YFSETQ.